The present TCR beta chain was sequenced within a study of shared clonotypes between healthy human individuals. CD45RO negativity and positive selection for CCR7 defined naive CD8 cells, a population that excluded terminally differentiated effector memory CD45RA+ cells. The study's findings and limits: Shared clonotypes: about 4.6% naive CD4, around 3.5% naive CD8, over 2% memory CD4, under 0.45% memory CD8.

The sample holds one count of this clone. What it recognizes is unknown. Once extracted for a subset, genomic DNA was divided evenly among several immunoSEQ plates. Sequencing was performed with immunoSEQ multiplex PCR; in TCRdb, only in-frame clones are kept and a portion is missing. The data show about 600,000 clones, with about 98% seen just once and approximately 0.3% held by the top ten. CDR1 SGHDT and CDR2 YYEEEE come from the germline V gene. The V end was cut by 5 bases, the J end by 5 bases, with 10 bases between. This CDR3 is built from 12 residues. V and J are TRBV5-6 and TRBJ2-5; no reliable D call. The sequence was obtained from a man younger than 40 in good health. The source material was naive CD8+ T cells sorted from blood. The CDR3, as DNA: TGTGCCAGCAGTTCAGTGGCGGAGACCCAGTACTTC. Its translation is CASSSVAETQYF.